A single sample gave rise to the 13 T cell receptor beta chains below, sequenced in a study of T cell responses to AZD1222 COVID-19 vaccine. TCRdb keeps only in-frame clones here, not all; method: immunoSEQ multiplex PCR. The sample gives approximately 61,000 clones, around 81% of which show up once; roughly 27% is in the top ten. Sample: peripheral blood, taken 28 days after the second AZD1222 dose. The receptors here all came from an adult who received the AZD1222 COVID-19 vaccine.

The chain couples TRBV7-8 to TRBJ2-2, with a possible D match to TRBD2 (5 bases). Germline CDR1 and CDR2: SGHVS and FQNEAQ. The CDR3 spans 17 residues. Trimming removed 0 bases from V and 2 bases from J, with 13 bases in between. CDR3 residues: CASSLARVLPNTGELFF. CDR3 coding DNA: TGTGCCAGCAGCTTAGCGAGGGTTCTCCCCAACACCGGGGAGCTGTTTTTT. Using reference TRBV7-8 and TRBJ2-2 for the parts outside the CDR3, the full variable domain is GAGVSQSPRYKVAKRGQDVALRCDPISGHVSLFWYQQALGQGPEFLTYFQNEAQLDKSGLPSDRFFAERPEGSVSTLKIQRTQQEDSAVYLCASSLARVLPNTGELFFGEGSRLTVL.

The chain links TRBV6-5 to TRBJ2-7, with D unclear. In germline, CDR1 is MNHEY, CDR2 SVGAGI. The CDR3 is 13 residues long. V shed 7 bases and J shed 5 bases, with 15 bases lying between them. Here the CDR3 DNA reads TGTGCCAGCATGAGACCCGCCTCGGACGAGCAGTACTTC. Translated: CASMRPASDEQYF.

V and J are TRBV7-9 and TRBJ2-1; either TRBD1 or TRBD2 may supply D (6 bases each). The CDR3 loop spans 16 amino acids. Trimming took 6 bases from V and 2 from J, leaving 17 bases between them. Germline V gene data show CDR1 as SEHNR and CDR2 as FQNEAQ (reference sequence). Here the CDR3 reads CASSYLPRGPYNEQFF. The CDR3 bases are TGTGCCAGCAGTTACCTTCCCCGGGGGCCCTACAATGAGCAGTTCTTC.

In nucleotides, the CDR3 is TGTGCCAGCAGTTTGACGGGGAACACTGAAGCTTTCTTT. Amino acid sequence: CASSLTGNTEAFF. The chain carries TRBV27 and TRBJ1-1, with no clear D. Germline lookup yields CDR1 MNHEY and CDR2 SMNVEV (reference sequence). V was cut by 3 bases and J by 1 base, with 6 bases left in between. The CDR3 runs 13 residues.

The V call is TRBV6-5, the J call TRBJ1-6, with D perhaps TRBD1 (5 bases). Deletions cut 6 bases from V and 8 bases from J, with 17 bases between. The CDR3 is 15 residues long. Germline V lookup: CDR1 MNHEY, CDR2 SVGAGI. The CDR3 region is CASSLGGGAHSPLHF. CDR3 in DNA: TGTGCCAGCAGCCTCGGGGGAGGGGCCCATTCACCCCTCCACTTT.

The chain links TRBV28 to TRBJ1-2; D possibly corresponds to TRBD1 (5 bases). This CDR3 region has 13 residues. V was trimmed by 7 bases and J by 7 bases, leaving 16 bases between them. Germline lookup yields CDR1 MDHEN and CDR2 SYDVKM. CDR3 DNA: TGTGCCAGCAATCCGTCAGGGCGCTTTGGCTACACCTTC. Protein sequence: CASNPSGRFGYTF.

CDR3 bases: TGTGCCAGCAGCTCCCCTTTTGGGGCTAGCGGGATGTGGACCGGGGAGCTGTTTTTT. It specifies CASSSPFGASGMWTGELFF. This chain connects TRBV7-2 to TRBJ2-2; 9 nucleotides line up with TRBD2. The CDR3 is 19 residues long. Germline V gives CDR1 SGHTA, CDR2 FQGNSA. Germline trimming cut 4 bases from V and 5 bases from J; bases unmatched to any gene: 17.

The V and J genes are TRBV4-3 and TRBJ2-2, with D maybe TRBD2 (7 bases). V lost 0 bases to trimming and J lost 5 bases, with 16 bases between them. The CDR3 contains 17 residues. Germline V CDR1 and CDR2: LGHNA, YSLEER. CDR3 protein: CASSQDSSRGATGELFF. The CDR3 nucleotides are TGCGCCAGCAGCCAAGATTCGAGTCGGGGGGCTACCGGGGAGCTGTTTTTT.

J is TRBJ2-1 and V is TRBV19; 7 nucleotides match TRBD2. Germline trimming cut 5 bases from V and 0 bases from J; bases unmatched to any gene: 10. Germline CDR1 is LNHDA and CDR2 is SQIVND (reference sequence). This CDR3 comprises 17 residues. The CDR3 region has the DNA TGTGCCAGTAGTCCCGGGGGAGGGCGTAGCTCCTACAATGAGCAGTTCTTC. It is translated as CASSPGGGRSSYNEQFF.

The gene calls are TRBV6-2 or TRBV6-3 and TRBJ1-2; the D gene is possibly TRBD1 (6 bases). V was cut by 7 bases and J by 7 bases, with 16 bases left in between. The V gene's germline CDR1 is MNHEY and CDR2 SVGEGT. The CDR3 consists of 13 residues. CDR3 region: CASTPYEGGGYTF. Written as DNA, the CDR3 is TGTGCCAGCACCCCCTACGAAGGGGGTGGCTACACCTTC.

The chain carries TRBV28 and TRBJ2-1; 7 positions agree with TRBD2. The V gene end was trimmed by 2 bases and the J gene end by 4 bases; junction bases not matched to a gene: 11. Germline V CDR1 and CDR2: MDHEN, SYDVKM. This CDR3 is 17 amino acids long. The CDR3 DNA reads TGTGCCAGCAGTTTAGCCAAAGCTAGCGGCCTATACAATGAGCAGTTCTTC. Its translation is CASSLAKASGLYNEQFF.

The rearrangement joins TRBV19 to TRBJ1-5, with a weak D call TRBD1 (6 bases). The CDR3 sequence is 15 residues long. Trimming left V 8 bases short and J 1 base short, with 15 bases between. From germline, CDR1 is LNHDA and CDR2 SQIVND (reference sequence). The CDR3 region has the DNA TGTGCCAGTGACTCAGGGGTATGGAGCAATCAGCCCCAGCATTTT. Protein: CASDSGVWSNQPQHF.

The V call is TRBV27, the J call TRBJ2-1; TRBD1 might be the D (6 bases). Germline V lookup: CDR1 MNHEY, CDR2 SMNVEV (reference sequence). The CDR3 runs to 14 residues. Trimming removed 5 bases at V and 9 bases at J, with 17 bases between. CDR3 in amino acids: CASSTRTDIPEQFF. CDR3 DNA sequence: TGTGCCAGCAGTACCCGGACAGACATCCCTGAGCAGTTCTTC.